This T cell receptor (beta chain) came from a study of cytomegalovirus exposure and HLA in healthy donors. Study conclusions and caveats: What was likely a sequencing artifact was a cluster of highly shared sequence variants.

After removal of 4 bases from V and 9 bases from J, the junction contained 11 bases not matched to a gene. The CDR3 runs 16 residues. Germline V CDR1 and CDR2: LGHNA, YNFKEQ. The PCR contained 60 Vbeta and 13 Jbeta primers. The authors' processing: In a later analysis, the count reached about 80 million unique TCR beta chains, with about 12 million shared. Clones were sequenced by immunoSEQ multiplex PCR, and TCRdb holds only the in-frame ones, with some missing. V, J and clone size are taken as reported in that table, and D and trimming were inferred from the DNA itself. Here the sample spans 100,000 to 150,000 clones, over 70% being singletons. As regards this clone: Its antigen is as yet unknown.

The chain joins TRBV4-2 to TRBJ2-1, with 11 bases aligning to TRBD2. The sequenced material came from PBMCs. This TCR was recovered from a woman in her 50s in good health and CMV-seronegative. In DNA form, the CDR3 reads TGTGCCAGCAGCCTACAGCCGGGACTAGCGGTTGTTGAGCAGTTCTTC. This gives the protein CASSLQPGLAVVEQFF.